Listed below are T cell receptor beta chains from one sample, sequenced in a study of cytomegalovirus exposure and HLA in healthy donors. The protocol was immunoSEQ multiplex PCR, while the TCRdb copy is restricted to in-frame clones and leaves out a portion. In the table there are roughly 120,000 clones, about four fifths of which are singletons. The specimen was PBMCs. The receptors originated from a man aged 25 to 45 in good health and CMV-seropositive. The CDR3 runs from the conserved cysteine through the conserved F or W. Fields, in order: clone size, D gene, CDR3 length, J gene, V gene, CDR3 DNA, CDR3 protein. A D gene is named only where the DNA matches it firmly. Size is stated for part of the rows, as once, few or many counts, or as a class when the clone is expanded.

clone_size: NA
d_call: TRBD2
cdr3_length: 16
j_call: TRBJ2-1
v_call: TRBV11-2
cdr3_nt: TGTGCCAGCAGCTTAGATTGGGTAGGACTAGCGTTAGAGCAGTTCTTC
cdr3_aa: CASSLDWVGLALEQFF

clone_size: NA
d_call: NA
cdr3_length: 16
j_call: TRBJ1-5
v_call: TRBV5-4
cdr3_nt: TGTGCCAGCAGCCGTACAGCAGGGGTGGGTTCGGGGCCCCAGCATTTT
cdr3_aa: CASSRTAGVGSGPQHF

clone_size: NA
d_call: TRBD2
cdr3_length: 13
j_call: TRBJ2-3
v_call: TRBV7-3
cdr3_nt: TGTGCCAGCAGCCCCCAACTAGCGGGGGGGCAGTATTTT
cdr3_aa: CASSPQLAGGQYF

clone_size: once
d_call: TRBD1
cdr3_length: 14
j_call: TRBJ1-2
v_call: TRBV2
cdr3_nt: TGTGCCAGCAGTGGATACGACAGGGGTTATGGCTACACCTTC
cdr3_aa: CASSGYDRGYGYTF

clone_size: NA
d_call: NA
cdr3_length: 15
j_call: TRBJ1-2
v_call: TRBV6-5
cdr3_nt: TGTGCCAGCAGTTACGCCGATGCAGGGTCCAATGGCTACACCTTC
cdr3_aa: CASSYADAGSNGYTF

clone_size: NA
d_call: TRBD2
cdr3_length: 13
j_call: TRBJ2-1
v_call: TRBV7-8
cdr3_nt: TGTGCCAGCACCCGGGGGGAGTACAATGAGCAGTTCTTC
cdr3_aa: CASTRGEYNEQFF

clone_size: NA
d_call: NA
cdr3_length: 14
j_call: TRBJ1-2
v_call: TRBV7-2
cdr3_nt: TGTGCCAGCAGCTTAGACATCCCTAACTATGGCTACACCTTC
cdr3_aa: CASSLDIPNYGYTF

clone_size: NA
d_call: NA
cdr3_length: 13
j_call: TRBJ2-1
v_call: TRBV15
cdr3_nt: TGTGCCACCAGCGCGGGGGCGTGGAATGAGCAGTTCTTC
cdr3_aa: CATSAGAWNEQFF

clone_size: NA
d_call: NA
cdr3_length: 13
j_call: TRBJ1-2
v_call: TRBV5-6
cdr3_nt: TGTGCCAGCAGCTTAACAGAGAACTATGGCTACACCTTC
cdr3_aa: CASSLTENYGYTF

clone_size: few
d_call: NA
cdr3_length: 16
j_call: TRBJ1-1
v_call: TRBV5-4
cdr3_nt: TGTGCCAGCAGCTCGAAAAGTGGGGCTCTGAACACTGAAGCTTTCTTT
cdr3_aa: CASSSKSGALNTEAFF

clone_size: once
d_call: NA
cdr3_length: 15
j_call: TRBJ2-2
v_call: TRBV5-4
cdr3_nt: TGTGCCAGCAGCTTGTCACTTATAGACACCGGGGAGCTGTTTTTT
cdr3_aa: CASSLSLIDTGELFF

clone_size: NA
d_call: NA
cdr3_length: 15
j_call: TRBJ1-4
v_call: TRBV7-9
cdr3_nt: TGTGCCAGCAGCTTACTTGAGGGAGGTAATGAAAAACTGTTTTTT
cdr3_aa: CASSLLEGGNEKLFF

clone_size: NA
d_call: TRBD1
cdr3_length: 14
j_call: TRBJ1-6
v_call: TRBV10-3
cdr3_nt: TGTGCCATCAGTGGTGACAGGGCGGGTTCACCCCTCCACTTT
cdr3_aa: CAISGDRAGSPLHF

clone_size: NA
d_call: TRBD2
cdr3_length: 19
j_call: TRBJ2-1
v_call: TRBV4-2
cdr3_nt: TGTGCCAGCAGCCAAGATCTAGTCCGTAGCGGGGGGGCATGGAGGGTGCAGTTCTTC
cdr3_aa: CASSQDLVRSGGAWRVQFF

clone_size: NA
d_call: NA
cdr3_length: 11
j_call: TRBJ2-5
v_call: TRBV2
cdr3_nt: TGTGCCAGCGTAGAGTTGGAGACCCAGTACTTC
cdr3_aa: CASVELETQYF

clone_size: NA
d_call: NA
cdr3_length: 15
j_call: TRBJ1-3
v_call: TRBV5-5
cdr3_nt: TGTGCCAGCAGCTTCCAGGGGTCCTCTGGAAACACCATATATTTT
cdr3_aa: CASSFQGSSGNTIYF

clone_size: NA
d_call: TRBD2
cdr3_length: 17
j_call: TRBJ2-1
v_call: TRBV5-5
cdr3_nt: TGTGCCAGCAGCTTGGAAATGTATAGCGGGCTATACAATGAGCAGTTCTTC
cdr3_aa: CASSLEMYSGLYNEQFF

clone_size: NA
d_call: TRBD1
cdr3_length: 17
j_call: TRBJ1-2
v_call: TRBV19
cdr3_nt: TGTGCCAGTAAAGGGCCGCCGGGCAGGGGGCAAAGCTATGGCTACACCTTC
cdr3_aa: CASKGPPGRGQSYGYTF

clone_size: NA
d_call: TRBD2
cdr3_length: 15
j_call: TRBJ2-1
v_call: TRBV10-2
cdr3_nt: TGCGCCAGCAGTGATAGACTAGCGGGGTACAATGAGCAGTTCTTC
cdr3_aa: CASSDRLAGYNEQFF

clone_size: once
d_call: TRBD1
cdr3_length: 22
j_call: TRBJ2-1
v_call: TRBV27
cdr3_nt: TGTGCCAGCAGTTTATTTTCCTTTGGGACAGGGGGGCCGATATCCTCCTACAATGAGCAGTTCTTC
cdr3_aa: CASSLFSFGTGGPISSYNEQFF

clone_size: NA
d_call: NA
cdr3_length: 16
j_call: TRBJ2-1
v_call: TRBV5-1
cdr3_nt: TGCGCCAGCAGTCCCGAACCGGGACTTTCCTACAATGAGCAGTTCTTC
cdr3_aa: CASSPEPGLSYNEQFF

clone_size: once
d_call: TRBD2
cdr3_length: 15
j_call: TRBJ2-1
v_call: TRBV5-6
cdr3_nt: TGTGCCAGCAGCTTGAGCCTAGCGGGAGTCAATGAGCAGTTCTTC
cdr3_aa: CASSLSLAGVNEQFF

clone_size: NA
d_call: TRBD2
cdr3_length: 14
j_call: TRBJ2-1
v_call: TRBV5-1
cdr3_nt: TGCGCCAGCAGCTTCGCTAGCGGGGGCGCCGAGCAGTTCTTC
cdr3_aa: CASSFASGGAEQFF

clone_size: once
d_call: TRBD1
cdr3_length: 14
j_call: TRBJ1-6
v_call: TRBV2
cdr3_nt: TGTGCCAGCAGTCCCGGGTTGACAGGGGGCGGAGTCCACTTT
cdr3_aa: CASSPGLTGGGVHF

clone_size: NA
d_call: NA
cdr3_length: 12
j_call: TRBJ2-7
v_call: TRBV2
cdr3_nt: TGTGCCAGCAGATACCAGGGATACGAGCAGTACTTC
cdr3_aa: CASRYQGYEQYF

clone_size: few
d_call: TRBD1
cdr3_length: 15
j_call: TRBJ1-1
v_call: TRBV19
cdr3_nt: TGTGCCAGTAGTCACCGGGACAGGGTGTACACTGAAGCTTTCTTT
cdr3_aa: CASSHRDRVYTEAFF

clone_size: once
d_call: NA
cdr3_length: 13
j_call: TRBJ1-1
v_call: TRBV6-6
cdr3_nt: TGTGCCAGCGCTAGGCGTATGAACACTGAAGCTTTCTTT
cdr3_aa: CASARRMNTEAFF

clone_size: NA
d_call: TRBD1
cdr3_length: 15
j_call: TRBJ2-7
v_call: TRBV5-4
cdr3_nt: TGTGCCAGCAGCTCCCGGGACAGGGAAAAGTACGAGCAGTACTTC
cdr3_aa: CASSSRDREKYEQYF

clone_size: NA
d_call: TRBD1
cdr3_length: 14
j_call: TRBJ2-5
v_call: TRBV6-5
cdr3_nt: TGTGCCAGCAGTTACTGGCGACAGGGGGATACCCAGTACTTC
cdr3_aa: CASSYWRQGDTQYF

clone_size: NA
d_call: NA
cdr3_length: 14
j_call: TRBJ1-1
v_call: TRBV6-6
cdr3_nt: TGTGCCAGCAGACCGCATGACAGGAACACTGAAGCTTTCTTT
cdr3_aa: CASRPHDRNTEAFF

clone_size: NA
d_call: NA
cdr3_length: 13
j_call: TRBJ1-1
v_call: TRBV5-1
cdr3_nt: TGCGCCAGCAGTGAAGGACAGAACACTGAAGCTTTCTTT
cdr3_aa: CASSEGQNTEAFF

clone_size: NA
d_call: TRBD1
cdr3_length: 13
j_call: TRBJ1-5
v_call: TRBV7-8
cdr3_nt: TGTGCCAGCAGCGCCCAGGGGGATCAGCCCCAGCATTTT
cdr3_aa: CASSAQGDQPQHF

clone_size: NA
d_call: TRBD1
cdr3_length: 17
j_call: TRBJ2-1
v_call: TRBV29-1
cdr3_nt: TGCAGCGCAAAATCCCACCGAGGACAGGGAACCCACAATGAGCAGTTCTTC
cdr3_aa: CSAKSHRGQGTHNEQFF

clone_size: NA
d_call: NA
cdr3_length: 13
j_call: TRBJ1-5
v_call: TRBV7-9
cdr3_nt: TGTGCCAGCAGCCAAGAGGGAGGCTCGCCCCAGCATTTT
cdr3_aa: CASSQEGGSPQHF

clone_size: NA
d_call: TRBD1
cdr3_length: 16
j_call: TRBJ2-7
v_call: TRBV7-9
cdr3_nt: TGTGCCAGCAGCTCCCCGGGACAGAGAGGGGATTACGAGCAGTACTTC
cdr3_aa: CASSSPGQRGDYEQYF

clone_size: NA
d_call: TRBD1
cdr3_length: 14
j_call: TRBJ1-4
v_call: TRBV7-9
cdr3_nt: TGTGCCAGCAGCCGCTTGGGACAGGGTGAAAAACTGTTTTTT
cdr3_aa: CASSRLGQGEKLFF

clone_size: few
d_call: TRBD1
cdr3_length: 14
j_call: TRBJ1-5
v_call: TRBV6-1
cdr3_nt: TGTGCCGGAGGGAGGAGGGGGCCTAATCAGCCCCAGCATTTT
cdr3_aa: CAGGRRGPNQPQHF

clone_size: NA
d_call: NA
cdr3_length: 14
j_call: TRBJ1-4
v_call: TRBV5-1
cdr3_nt: TGCGCCAGCAGAGATGGACAGATTAATGAAAAACTGTTTTTT
cdr3_aa: CASRDGQINEKLFF

clone_size: NA
d_call: TRBD1
cdr3_length: 14
j_call: TRBJ2-7
v_call: TRBV9
cdr3_nt: TGTGCCAGCAGCGGACAGGGGGACTCCTACGAGCAGTACTTC
cdr3_aa: CASSGQGDSYEQYF

clone_size: NA
d_call: NA
cdr3_length: 17
j_call: TRBJ2-2
v_call: TRBV5-6
cdr3_nt: TGTGCCAGCAGCTTGAGCCGATCTGAACTGTTCACCGGGGAGCTGTTTTTT
cdr3_aa: CASSLSRSELFTGELFF

clone_size: NA
d_call: TRBD1
cdr3_length: 14
j_call: TRBJ1-2
v_call: TRBV6-6
cdr3_nt: TGTGCCAGCAGTGACCGGGACAGGGCACATGGCTACACCTTC
cdr3_aa: CASSDRDRAHGYTF

clone_size: NA
d_call: NA
cdr3_length: 13
j_call: TRBJ1-6
v_call: TRBV19
cdr3_nt: TGTGCCAGTAGTATGGGCAGGGGTTCACCCCTCCACTTT
cdr3_aa: CASSMGRGSPLHF

clone_size: NA
d_call: TRBD2
cdr3_length: 13
j_call: TRBJ2-1
v_call: TRBV6-5
cdr3_nt: TGTGCCAGCAGTTATGCTTCCGGCGGGGGGCAGTTCTTC
cdr3_aa: CASSYASGGGQFF

clone_size: NA
d_call: TRBD2
cdr3_length: 14
j_call: TRBJ2-1
v_call: TRBV7-6
cdr3_nt: TGTGCCAGCAGCTTGAGCGGGAGGGCCAATGAGCAGTTCTTC
cdr3_aa: CASSLSGRANEQFF

clone_size: NA
d_call: NA
cdr3_length: 17
j_call: TRBJ1-1
v_call: TRBV5-1
cdr3_nt: TGCGCCAGCAGCTTTGGCGACTTTAACAGGTTGAACACTGAAGCTTTCTTT
cdr3_aa: CASSFGDFNRLNTEAFF

clone_size: NA
d_call: NA
cdr3_length: 15
j_call: TRBJ1-1
v_call: TRBV4-1
cdr3_nt: TGCGCCAGCAGCCCGAGGGGTGGGGGGGCCACTGAAGCTTTCTTT
cdr3_aa: CASSPRGGGATEAFF

clone_size: NA
d_call: NA
cdr3_length: 15
j_call: TRBJ2-7
v_call: TRBV10-3
cdr3_nt: TGTGCCATCAGTGAGAGGTCGGGGGATATCGACGAGCAGTACTTC
cdr3_aa: CAISERSGDIDEQYF

clone_size: NA
d_call: TRBD2
cdr3_length: 18
j_call: TRBJ2-3
v_call: TRBV4-2
cdr3_nt: TGTGCCAGCAGCCACCCCGGCGGGACTAGCGTTAGCACAGATACGCAGTATTTT
cdr3_aa: CASSHPGGTSVSTDTQYF

clone_size: NA
d_call: TRBD1
cdr3_length: 13
j_call: TRBJ2-5
v_call: TRBV2
cdr3_nt: TGTGCCAGCGAAGGGACAGCCCAAGAGACCCAGTACTTC
cdr3_aa: CASEGTAQETQYF

clone_size: NA
d_call: NA
cdr3_length: 16
j_call: TRBJ2-7
v_call: TRBV5-1
cdr3_nt: TGCGCCAGCAGCTTGGCCGGCAGCGGGTACTCCTACGAGCAGTACTTC
cdr3_aa: CASSLAGSGYSYEQYF

clone_size: NA
d_call: NA
cdr3_length: 14
j_call: TRBJ1-1
v_call: TRBV9
cdr3_nt: TGTGCCAGCAGCGTAGAAAGGGGGTTCACTGAAGCTTTCTTT
cdr3_aa: CASSVERGFTEAFF

clone_size: few
d_call: TRBD1
cdr3_length: 12
j_call: TRBJ2-7
v_call: TRBV30
cdr3_nt: TGTGCCTGGAGTGCGGGACAGGGGAGGCAGTACTTC
cdr3_aa: CAWSAGQGRQYF

clone_size: NA
d_call: NA
cdr3_length: 15
j_call: TRBJ1-1
v_call: TRBV7-9
cdr3_nt: TGTGCCAGCAGCTCGGACTCCCGGGGGAACACTGAAGCTTTCTTT
cdr3_aa: CASSSDSRGNTEAFF

clone_size: NA
d_call: NA
cdr3_length: 11
j_call: TRBJ1-1
v_call: TRBV2
cdr3_nt: TGTGCCAGCCTTGAGGGCACTGAAGCTTTCTTT
cdr3_aa: CASLEGTEAFF

clone_size: once
d_call: NA
cdr3_length: 18
j_call: TRBJ2-6
v_call: TRBV28
cdr3_nt: TGTGCCAGCAGTCCACTCAGACAGGTTTACTCTGGGGCCAACGTCCTGACTTTC
cdr3_aa: CASSPLRQVYSGANVLTF